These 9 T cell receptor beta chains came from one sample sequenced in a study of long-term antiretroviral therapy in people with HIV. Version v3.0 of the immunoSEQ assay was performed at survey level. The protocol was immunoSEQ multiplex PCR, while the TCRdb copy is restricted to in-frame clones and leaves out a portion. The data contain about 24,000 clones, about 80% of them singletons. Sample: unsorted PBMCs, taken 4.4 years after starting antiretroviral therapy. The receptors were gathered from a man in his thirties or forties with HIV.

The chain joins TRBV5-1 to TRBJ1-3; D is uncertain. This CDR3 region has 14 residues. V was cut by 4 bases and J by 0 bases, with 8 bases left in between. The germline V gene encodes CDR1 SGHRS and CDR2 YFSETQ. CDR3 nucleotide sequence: TGCGCCAGCAGCGGAGGGTCCTCTGGAAACACCATATATTTT. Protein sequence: CASSGGSSGNTIYF.

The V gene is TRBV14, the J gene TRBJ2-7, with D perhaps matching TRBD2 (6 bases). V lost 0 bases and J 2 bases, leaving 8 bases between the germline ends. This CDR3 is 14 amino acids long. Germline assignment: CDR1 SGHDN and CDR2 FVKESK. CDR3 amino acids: CASSQEPGAYEQYF. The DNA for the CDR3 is TGTGCCAGCAGCCAAGAACCGGGAGCCTACGAGCAGTACTTC.

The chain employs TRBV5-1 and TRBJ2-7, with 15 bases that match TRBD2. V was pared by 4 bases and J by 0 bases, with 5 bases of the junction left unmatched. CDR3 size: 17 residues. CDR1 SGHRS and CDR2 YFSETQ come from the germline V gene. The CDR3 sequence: CASSPGTSGGSSYEQYF. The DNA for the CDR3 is TGCGCCAGCAGCCCCGGGACTAGCGGGGGGAGCTCCTACGAGCAGTACTTC.

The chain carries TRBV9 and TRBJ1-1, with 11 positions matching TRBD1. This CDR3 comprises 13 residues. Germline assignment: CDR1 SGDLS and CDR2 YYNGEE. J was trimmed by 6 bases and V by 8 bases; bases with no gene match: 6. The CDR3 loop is CASSGTGGAEAFF. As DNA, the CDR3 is TGTGCCAGTTCAGGGACAGGGGGAGCTGAAGCTTTCTTT.

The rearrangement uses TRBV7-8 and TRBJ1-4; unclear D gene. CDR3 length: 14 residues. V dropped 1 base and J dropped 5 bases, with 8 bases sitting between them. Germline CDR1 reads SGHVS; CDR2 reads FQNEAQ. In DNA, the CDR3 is TGTGCCAGCAGCTTAGGGAAGTTCAATGAAAAACTGTTTTTT. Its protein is CASSLGKFNEKLFF.

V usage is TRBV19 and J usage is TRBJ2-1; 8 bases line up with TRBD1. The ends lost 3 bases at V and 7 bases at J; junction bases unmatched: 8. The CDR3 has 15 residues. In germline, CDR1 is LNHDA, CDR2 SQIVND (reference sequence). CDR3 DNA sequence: TGTGCCAGTAGTATGGCAGGGGGCGAACGGAATGAGCAGTTCTTC. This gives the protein CASSMAGGERNEQFF.

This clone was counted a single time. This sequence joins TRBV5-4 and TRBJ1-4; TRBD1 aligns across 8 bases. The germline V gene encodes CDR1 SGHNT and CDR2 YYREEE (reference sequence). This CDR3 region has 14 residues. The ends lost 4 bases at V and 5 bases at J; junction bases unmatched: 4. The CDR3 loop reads CASSPGQANEKLFF. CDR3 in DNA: TGTGCCAGCAGCCCGGGACAGGCGAATGAAAAACTGTTTTTT.

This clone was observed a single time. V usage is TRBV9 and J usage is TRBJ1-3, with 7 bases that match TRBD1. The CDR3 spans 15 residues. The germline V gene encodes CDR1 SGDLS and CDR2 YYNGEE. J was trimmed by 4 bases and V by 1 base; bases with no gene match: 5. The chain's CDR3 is CASSVRDREGNTIYF. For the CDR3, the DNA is TGTGCCAGCAGCGTACGGGACAGAGAAGGAAACACCATATATTTT.

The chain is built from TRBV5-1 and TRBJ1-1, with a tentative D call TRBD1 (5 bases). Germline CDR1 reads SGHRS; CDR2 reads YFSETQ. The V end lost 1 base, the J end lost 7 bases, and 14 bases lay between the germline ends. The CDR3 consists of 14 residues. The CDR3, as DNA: TGCGCCAGCAGCTTGAAGGCAGGGACCTATGAAGCTTTCTTT. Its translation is CASSLKAGTYEAFF.